The 25 T cell receptor beta chains reported below all come from one sample, sequenced in a study of control samples from healthy donors and cancer patients. Repertoires were generated with immunoSEQ multiplex PCR, while TCRdb's copy carries only in-frame clones and drops some. The sample carries 60,000 to 75,000 clones, around 87% recorded once. Sequenced material: PBMCs. These TCRs come from a woman in her fifties or sixties with head and neck cancer.

This sequence joins TRBV3-1 (or the pseudogene TRBV3-2) and TRBJ1-2, with D perhaps matching TRBD1 (5 bases). The CDR3 covers 14 residues. Germline V gene lookup returns CDR1 LGHDT and CDR2 YNNKEL (reference sequence). Trimming took 1 base from V and 8 from J, leaving 14 bases between them. CDR3 amino acids: CASSQAGGQEGYTF. Here the CDR3 DNA reads TGTGCCAGCAGCCAAGCCGGGGGTCAGGAGGGCTACACCTTC.

The V and J genes are TRBV5-6 and TRBJ2-4, with D perhaps matching TRBD1 (6 bases). The CDR3 runs to 17 residues. The V end was cut by 1 base, the J end by 2 bases, with 16 bases between. CDR1 and CDR2 from the germline V gene are SGHDT and YYEEEE. CDR3: CASSLINRAATKNIQYF. CDR3 nucleotides: TGTGCCAGCAGCTTGATCAACAGGGCCGCGACCAAAAACATTCAGTACTTC.

V and J are TRBV2 and TRBJ2-1; TRBD2 is a possible D gene (6 bases). The CDR3 sequence is 14 residues long. V was trimmed by 8 bases and J by 9 bases, leaving 20 bases between them. CDR1 is SNHLY, CDR2 FYNNEI, per germline. CDR3 DNA: TGTGCCAGCGGGAGAGCTGGAGGGTACGGTGAGCAGTTCTTC. As protein: CASGRAGGYGEQFF.

V and J are TRBV7-9 and TRBJ2-1, with D perhaps being TRBD1 or TRBD2 (6 bases each). Trimming pared 1 base from V and 8 bases from J, leaving 15 bases between. This CDR3 region has 15 residues. Per germline, CDR1 SEHNR and CDR2 FQNEAQ (reference sequence). CDR3 in amino acids: CASSLEAQGGDEQFF. In nucleotides, the CDR3 is TGTGCCAGCAGCTTAGAAGCACAGGGAGGCGATGAGCAGTTCTTC.

This clone has only a few counts. The rearrangement joins TRBV6-5 to TRBJ1-2, with 7 bases identical to TRBD1. With V trimmed by 5 bases and J by 0 bases, 3 bases remained unmatched. This CDR3 is built from 14 residues. Per the germline V gene, CDR1 is MNHEY and CDR2 is SVGAGI. The CDR3 reads CASSPDRANYGYTF. As DNA, the CDR3 is TGTGCCAGCAGTCCTGACAGGGCTAACTATGGCTACACCTTC.

This clone was seen just once. The rearrangement uses TRBV7-3 and TRBJ2-1, with D possibly being TRBD2 (5 bases). Germline V gene data show CDR1 as SGHTA and CDR2 as FQGTGA. Trimming shortened V by 0 bases and J by 1 base, and 13 bases separated the two germline ends. The CDR3 covers 17 residues. The CDR3 bases are TGTGCCAGCAGCTTAACGTTTTCCAGCGGATCCTACAATGAGCAGTTCTTC. This sequence encodes CASSLTFSSGSYNEQFF. Looking up the rest from reference TRBV7-3 and TRBJ2-1 gives the full variable domain: GAGVSQTPSNKVTEKGKYVELRCDPISGHTALYWYRQSLGQGPEFLIYFQGTGAADDSGLPNDRFFAVRPEGSVSTLKIQRTERGDSAVYLCASSLTFSSGSYNEQFFGPGTRLTVL.

This chain joins TRBV5-1 and TRBJ2-1, with D unresolved. CDR1 and CDR2 (germline): SGHRS, YFSETQ. This CDR3 is built from 11 residues. Between the trimmed V and J ends, which lost 0 bases and 6 bases, there was a span of 1 base. CDR3 region: CASSLGNEQFF. As DNA, the CDR3 is TGCGCCAGCAGCTTGGGCAATGAGCAGTTCTTC.

The V and J genes are TRBV12-3 or TRBV12-4 and TRBJ2-7; D ambiguous. V was pared by 6 bases and J by 0 bases, with 9 bases between. The CDR3 is made up of 13 amino acids. Written as DNA, the CDR3 is TGTGCCAGCAGGGACGGTGGCTCCTACGAGCAGTACTTC. Translating gives CASRDGGSYEQYF.

The chain couples TRBV28 to TRBJ2-1, with 7 bases fitting TRBD1. Germline CDR1 is MDHEN and CDR2 is SYDVKM. V trimming: 6 bases; J trimming: 4 bases; junction bases outside the gene matches: 6. This CDR3 region has 14 residues. This CDR3 is CASRIRGSYNEQFF. CDR3 nucleotides: TGTGCCAGCAGAATCAGGGGGTCATACAATGAGCAGTTCTTC.

The J gene is TRBJ1-1, the V gene TRBV4-1; TRBD1 is a possible D gene (5 bases). Germline loops: CDR1 MGHRA, CDR2 YSYEKL. The length of the CDR3 is 13 residues. V lost 3 bases, J lost 4 bases, and 9 bases lay in between. In DNA form, the CDR3 reads TGCGCCAGCAGCCAGGGCCAGGGCACTGAAGCTTTCTTT. The encoded protein is CASSQGQGTEAFF.

This clone came up once. This chain links TRBV7-2 with TRBJ1-2; maybe TRBD1 (5 bases). The CDR3 is 14 residues long. V dropped 5 bases and J dropped 8 bases, with 18 bases sitting between them. CDR1 and CDR2 from the germline V gene are SGHTA and FQGNSA. The CDR3 reads CASSARQQTGGYTF. The CDR3 nucleotides are TGTGCCAGCAGCGCGAGACAGCAAACGGGAGGCTACACCTTC.

The rearrangement uses TRBV5-1 and TRBJ1-2; D is unclear. The CDR3 contains 14 residues. CDR1 is SGHRS, CDR2 YFSETQ, per germline. V dropped 0 bases and J dropped 5 bases, with 11 bases sitting between them. The CDR3 here is CASSLGRLGYGYTF. The CDR3 DNA sequence: TGCGCCAGCAGCTTGGGACGCTTGGGGTATGGCTACACCTTC.

The rearrangement joins TRBV10-1 to TRBJ2-3; D may match TRBD1 or TRBD2 (5 bases each). The CDR3 sequence is 14 residues long. The V gene's germline CDR1 is WNHNN and CDR2 SYGVQD (reference sequence). The V and J ends lost 3 bases and 1 base respectively, with 8 bases between them. In nucleotides, the CDR3 is TGCGCCAGCAGTGATGGGGGACGCACAGATACGCAGTATTTT. Protein sequence: CASSDGGRTDTQYF.

The chain employs TRBV19 and TRBJ1-4; a possible D gene is TRBD1 (6 bases). The CDR3 is made up of 15 amino acids. Per the germline V gene, CDR1 is LNHDA and CDR2 is SQIVND (reference sequence). V lost 5 bases and J lost 5, with 15 bases in between. The chain's CDR3 is CASSSTGTRNEKLFF. In DNA, the CDR3 is TGTGCCAGTAGTTCCACCGGGACACGGAATGAAAAACTGTTTTTT.

This clone was recorded a few times. The chain uses TRBV6-2 or TRBV6-3 and TRBJ1-1; no firm D call. The V gene lost 6 bases and the J gene lost 4 bases, with 18 bases spanning the gap. The CDR3 sequence is 15 residues long. Germline loops: CDR1 MNHEY, CDR2 SVGEGT. This CDR3 reads CASSPIRRSGTEAFF. Written as DNA, the CDR3 is TGTGCCAGCAGCCCTATTCGAAGGTCGGGCACTGAAGCTTTCTTT.

V usage is TRBV28 and J usage is TRBJ1-4, with 9 bases that match TRBD1. With 5 bases clipped from V and 5 bases from J, the junction kept 9 bases outside the gene matches. In germline, CDR1 is MDHEN, CDR2 SYDVKM. The CDR3 runs to 16 residues. CDR3 sequence: CASSINRGRGNEKLFF. In nucleotides, the CDR3 is TGTGCCAGCAGTATAAACAGGGGGCGAGGGAATGAAAAACTGTTTTTT.

The chain carries TRBV28 and TRBJ2-2; 9 bases fit TRBD1. Germline CDR1 and CDR2: MDHEN and SYDVKM. CDR3 size: 14 residues. With V trimmed by 10 bases and J by 4 bases, 7 bases remained unmatched. The DNA of the CDR3 is TGTGCCACCGGAGGACAGGGGAGCACCGGGGAGCTGTTTTTT. It yields the protein CATGGQGSTGELFF.

The rearrangement joins TRBV5-5 to TRBJ2-5; 14 bases line up with TRBD2. Trimming removed 0 bases from V and 0 bases from J; junction bases left unmatched: 7. Germline CDR1 and CDR2: SGHKS and YYEKEE (reference sequence). This CDR3 contains 19 residues. The CDR3 bases are TGTGCCAGCAGCTTGGCCGGGACTAGCGGGGGTTCGTACCAAGAGACCCAGTACTTC. It is translated as CASSLAGTSGGSYQETQYF.

J is TRBJ2-1 and V is TRBV28, with 9 bases matching TRBD1. The ends lost 6 bases at V and 2 bases at J; junction bases unmatched: 8. The germline CDR1 and CDR2 sequences are MDHEN and SYDVKM. This CDR3 has 16 amino acids. The CDR3 region is CASRGLRDRAYNEQFF. As DNA, the CDR3 is TGTGCCAGCAGGGGGCTCCGGGACAGGGCCTACAATGAGCAGTTCTTC. The full variable domain, with the rest looked up from reference TRBV28 and TRBJ2-1, is DVKVTQSSRYLVKRTGEKVFLECVQDMDHENMFWYRQDPGLGLRLIYFSYDVKMKEKGDIPEGYSVSREKKERFSLILESASTNQTSMYLCASRGLRDRAYNEQFFGPGTRLTVL.

The V and J genes are TRBV7-2 and TRBJ2-1; 9 bases line up with TRBD2. The CDR3 has 15 residues. Germline V gene data show CDR1 as SGHTA and CDR2 as FQGNSA. With V trimmed by 3 bases and J by 8 bases, 8 bases remained unmatched. The CDR3 protein is CASSFKRGAGHEQFF. DNA of the CDR3: TGTGCCAGCAGCTTTAAGCGGGGGGCGGGGCATGAGCAGTTCTTC.

This chain's CDR3 is CASSSGHYYEQYF. The CDR3 nucleotides read TGTGCCAGCAGCTCCGGACATTACTACGAGCAGTACTTC. The genes are TRBV3-1 (or the pseudogene TRBV3-2) and TRBJ2-7; a weak D match, TRBD1 (5 bases). The CDR3 has 13 amino acids. V shed 5 bases and J shed 3 bases, with 11 bases lying between them. The germline V gene encodes CDR1 LGHDT and CDR2 YNNKEL (reference sequence).

J is TRBJ2-2 and V is TRBV7-3; D is possibly TRBD1 (6 bases). The V gene's germline CDR1 is SGHTA and CDR2 FQGTGA. CDR3 size: 15 residues. V gave up 0 bases and J gave up 7 bases, with 12 bases separating them. The DNA for the CDR3 is TGTGCCAGCAGCTTAACACCAGGGGCGGACGGGGAGCTGTTTTTT. It codes for CASSLTPGADGELFF.

The rearrangement uses TRBV7-3 and TRBJ2-1; D unresolved. The ends were cut back, 0 bases at V and 5 bases at J, with 8 bases in the middle. CDR3 length equals 14 residues. Germline lookup yields CDR1 SGHTA and CDR2 FQGTGA. For the CDR3, the DNA is TGTGCCAGCAGCTTAACCCCCCAGAACAATGAGCAGTTCTTC. Its translation is CASSLTPQNNEQFF. Full variable domain (rest looked up from reference TRBV7-3 and TRBJ2-1): GAGVSQTPSNKVTEKGKYVELRCDPISGHTALYWYRQSLGQGPEFLIYFQGTGAADDSGLPNDRFFAVRPEGSVSTLKIQRTERGDSAVYLCASSLTPQNNEQFFGPGTRLTVL.

The chain is built from TRBV28 and TRBJ1-2; unclear D gene. The CDR3 is 12 amino acids. Trimming cost V 1 base and J 5 bases, with 5 bases left between them. Germline-derived CDR1 and CDR2 are MDHEN and SYDVKM. For the CDR3, the DNA is TGTGCCAGCAGTTTATCGTTGTATGGCTACACCTTC. Its translation: CASSLSLYGYTF.

The genes are TRBV7-3 and TRBJ2-1, with TRBD2 matching over 12 bases. This CDR3 is built from 16 residues. The V gene's germline CDR1 is SGHTA and CDR2 FQGTGA. The V and J ends lost 8 bases and 4 bases, in that order; junction bases with no gene match: 9. The CDR3 reads CASARTSGAQYNEQFF. CDR3 coding DNA: TGTGCCAGCGCCCGGACTAGCGGGGCCCAATACAATGAGCAGTTCTTC.